This record concerns one T cell receptor beta chain sequence. This record belongs to a study of T-cell reconstitution after alpha-beta-depleted transplantation in children. TCRbeta library preparation incorporated unique molecular identifiers. TCRdb re-derived calls from the PCR reads in MiXCR, one entry per CDR3 protein. The table shows 500,000 to 600,000 distinct CDR3 sequences, with around 20% occurring only once. The ends were cut back, 7 bases at V and 2 bases at J, with 14 bases in the middle. The CDR3 has 15 amino acids. The gene calls are TRBV12-3 or TRBV12-4 and TRBJ1-4; D gene uncertain. This sequence was found in a human donor who donated a stem cell graft to a child with acute lymphoblastic leukemia. Here the sequenced sample was PBMCs from the stem cell graft donor, taken from the stem cell graft. CDR3 coding DNA: TGTGCCAGCACGTTACGCGCGCCGACTAATGAAAAACTGTTTTTT. Protein: CASTLRAPTNEKLFF.